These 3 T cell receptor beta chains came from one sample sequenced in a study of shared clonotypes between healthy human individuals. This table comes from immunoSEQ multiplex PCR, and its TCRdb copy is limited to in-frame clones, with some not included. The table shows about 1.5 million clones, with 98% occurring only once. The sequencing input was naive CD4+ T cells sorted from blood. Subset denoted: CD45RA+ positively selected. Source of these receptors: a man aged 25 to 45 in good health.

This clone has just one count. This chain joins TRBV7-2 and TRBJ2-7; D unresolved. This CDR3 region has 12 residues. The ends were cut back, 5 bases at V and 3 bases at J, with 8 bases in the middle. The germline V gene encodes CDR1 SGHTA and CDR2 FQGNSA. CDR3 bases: TGTGCCAGCAGCAACTCGAACTACGAGCAGTACTTC. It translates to CASSNSNYEQYF.

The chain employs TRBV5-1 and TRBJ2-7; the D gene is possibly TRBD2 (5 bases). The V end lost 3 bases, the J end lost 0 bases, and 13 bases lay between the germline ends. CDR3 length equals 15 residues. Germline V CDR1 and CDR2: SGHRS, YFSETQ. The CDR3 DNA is TGCGCCAGCAGCTCTGAACCGGGAATCTCCTACGAGCAGTACTTC. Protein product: CASSSEPGISYEQYF.

This CDR3 is CASSEEGLLLGEQYF. The CDR3, as DNA: TGCGCCAGCAGTGAGGAGGGACTCCTCCTGGGTGAGCAGTACTTC. V is TRBV10-2 and J is TRBJ2-7; maybe TRBD2 (6 bases). The CDR3 has 15 residues. Trimming removed 2 bases at V and 7 bases at J, with 18 bases between. CDR1 is WSHSY, CDR2 SAAADI, per germline.